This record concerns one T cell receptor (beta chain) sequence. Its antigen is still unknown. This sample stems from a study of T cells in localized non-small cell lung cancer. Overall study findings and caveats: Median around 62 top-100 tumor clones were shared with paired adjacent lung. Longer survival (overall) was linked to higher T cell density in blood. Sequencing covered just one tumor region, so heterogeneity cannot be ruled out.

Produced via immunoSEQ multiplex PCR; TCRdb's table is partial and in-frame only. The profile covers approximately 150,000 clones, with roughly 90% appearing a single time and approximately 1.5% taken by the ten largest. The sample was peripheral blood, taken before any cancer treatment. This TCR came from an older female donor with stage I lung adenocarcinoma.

CDR3 amino acids: CASSELGQGVSDTQYF. The DNA for the CDR3 is TGTGCCAGCTCGGAACTTGGACAGGGGGTATCAGATACGCAGTATTTT. This chain connects TRBV18 to TRBJ2-3, with 10 bases matching TRBD1. CDR1 and CDR2 from the germline V gene are KGHSH and LQKENI. Trimming at V came to 6 bases and at J to 4 bases, leaving 10 bases not matched to a gene. This CDR3 is 16 amino acids long.